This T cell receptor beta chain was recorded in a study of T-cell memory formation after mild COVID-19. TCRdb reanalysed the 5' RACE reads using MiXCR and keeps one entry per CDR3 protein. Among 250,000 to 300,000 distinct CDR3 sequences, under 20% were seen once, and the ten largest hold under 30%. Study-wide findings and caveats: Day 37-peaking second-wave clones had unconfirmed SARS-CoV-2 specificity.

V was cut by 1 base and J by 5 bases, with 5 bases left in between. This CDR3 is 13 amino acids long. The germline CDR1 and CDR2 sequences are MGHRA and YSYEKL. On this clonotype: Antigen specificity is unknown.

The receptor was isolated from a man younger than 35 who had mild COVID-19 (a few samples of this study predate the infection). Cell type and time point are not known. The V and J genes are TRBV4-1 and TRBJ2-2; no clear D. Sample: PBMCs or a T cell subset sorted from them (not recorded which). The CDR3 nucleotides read TGCGCCAGCAGCCAAGCCGGAACCGGGGAGCTGTTTTTT. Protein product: CASSQAGTGELFF.